This T cell receptor beta chain was recovered during a study of blood T cell repertoires in COVID-19. On the study more broadly: COVID-19 samples from acute and convalescent phases originated in the United States, Italy and Spain.

The CDR3 has 13 residues. Germline-derived CDR1 and CDR2 are SNHLY and FYNNEI. Trimming pared 2 bases from V and 4 bases from J, leaving 6 bases between. This clone was recorded only once. The method was immunoSEQ multiplex PCR; TCRdb's version includes in-frame clones alone and lacks a portion of them. This sample yields 140,000 or so clones, of which more than 75% are seen a single time; 5% belongs to the top ten. The specimen sequenced was peripheral blood. This rearrangement joins TRBV2 to TRBJ2-1, with D possibly TRBD2 on 5 matching bases. The TCR comes from a woman in her sixties or seventies with COVID-19, enrolled during active disease. The CDR3 region has the DNA TGTGCCAGCAGTGAAAGGGAGTACAATGAGCAGTTCTTC. Encoded protein: CASSEREYNEQFF.